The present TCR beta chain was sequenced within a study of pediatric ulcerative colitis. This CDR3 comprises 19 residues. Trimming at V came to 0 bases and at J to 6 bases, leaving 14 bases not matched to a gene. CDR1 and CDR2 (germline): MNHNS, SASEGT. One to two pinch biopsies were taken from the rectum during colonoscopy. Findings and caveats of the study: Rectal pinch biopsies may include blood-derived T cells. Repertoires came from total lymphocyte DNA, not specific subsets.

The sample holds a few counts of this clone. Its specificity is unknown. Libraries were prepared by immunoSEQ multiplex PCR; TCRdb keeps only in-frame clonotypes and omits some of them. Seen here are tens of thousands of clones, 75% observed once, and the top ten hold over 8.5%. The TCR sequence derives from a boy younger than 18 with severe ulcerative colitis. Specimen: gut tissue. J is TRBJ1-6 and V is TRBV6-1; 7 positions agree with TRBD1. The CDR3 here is CASSEAVFRTGRSNSPLHF. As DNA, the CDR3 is TGTGCCAGCAGTGAAGCGGTATTTCGGACAGGAAGGAGTAATTCACCCCTCCACTTT.